This T cell receptor (delta chain) was sequenced for a study of delta chains in infants with herpesvirus infections. Whole-study findings and limits: The public Vdelta1 clonotype appeared in 4 of 18 CMV-infected infants. The public clonotype decayed quickly, seemingly gone after around two months.

TCR cDNA was made from PBMC RNA with gamma- and delta-chain-specific primers. TCRdb re-called the RT-PCR reads with CATT. The profile shows roughly 1,200 delta-chain clones, 39% of them singletons. This clone was found a few times. The target antigen is unknown. Between the trimmed V and J ends, which lost 1 base and 2 bases, there was a span of 26 bases. The germline gives CDR1 TSWWSYY, CDR2 QGS. The CDR3 runs 20 residues. This sample comprised peripheral blood, obtained at time point 3 of longitudinal follow-up. This sequence originates from a human donor who was a Ugandan infant, either HIV-exposed or HIV-unexposed (not recorded which). The chain is built from TRDV1 and TRDJ1; D perhaps matches TRDD3 (5 bases). DNA for the CDR3: TGTGCTCTTGGGGAACCGTGTACCCCCAATCCAACTGGTAGAACCGATAAACTCATCTTT. This translates into CALGEPCTPNPTGRTDKLIF.